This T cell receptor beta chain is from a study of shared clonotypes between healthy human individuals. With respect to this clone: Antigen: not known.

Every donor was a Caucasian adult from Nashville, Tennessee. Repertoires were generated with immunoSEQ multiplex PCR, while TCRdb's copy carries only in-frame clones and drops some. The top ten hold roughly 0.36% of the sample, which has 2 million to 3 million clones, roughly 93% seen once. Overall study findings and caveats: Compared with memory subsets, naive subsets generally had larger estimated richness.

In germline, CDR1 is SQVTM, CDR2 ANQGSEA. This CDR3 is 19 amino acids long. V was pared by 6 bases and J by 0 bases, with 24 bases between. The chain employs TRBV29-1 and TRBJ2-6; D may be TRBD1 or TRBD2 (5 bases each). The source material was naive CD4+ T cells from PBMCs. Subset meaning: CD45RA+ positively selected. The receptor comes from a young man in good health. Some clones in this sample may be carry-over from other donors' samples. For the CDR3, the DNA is TGCAGCGTCCAAGGGGTAGGCGGGCGAAACCCCTCTGGGGCCAACGTCCTGACTTTC. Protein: CSVQGVGGRNPSGANVLTF.